These 9 T cell receptor beta chains were sequenced from one sample in a study of shared clonotypes between healthy human individuals. The repertoire was sequenced with immunoSEQ multiplex PCR; TCRdb's copy has only in-frame clones and lacks some. Counted here are about 560,000 clones, around 78% occurring once; the ten biggest clones make up about 11%. Sequencing input: PBMCs. The receptors here all came from a woman aged 40 to 50 in good health. Some clones in this sample may be carry-over from other donors' samples.

This clone has only one observation. The chain has TRBV15 and TRBJ1-4; tentative D call: TRBD1 (5 bases). V was cut by 3 bases and J by 0 bases, with 11 bases left in between. The CDR3 sequence is 16 residues long. Germline-derived CDR1 and CDR2 are LNHNV and YYDKDF (reference sequence). The CDR3, as DNA: TGTGCCACCAGCAGTATGGGACCGGCAACTAATGAAAAACTGTTTTTT. It translates to CATSSMGPATNEKLFF.

V is TRBV5-1 and J is TRBJ2-7; 7 positions match TRBD1. V shed 0 bases, J shed 3 bases, and the junction held 3 bases outside the gene matches. The CDR3 has 14 amino acids. Germline V gives CDR1 SGHRS, CDR2 YFSETQ. CDR3 sequence (DNA): TGCGCCAGCAGCTTGGCCGGGACAGACTACGAGCAGTACTTC. Protein: CASSLAGTDYEQYF. Variable domain in full (rest from reference TRBV5-1 and TRBJ2-7): KAGVTQTPRYLIKTRGQQVTLSCSPISGHRSVSWYQQTPGQGLQFLFEYFSETQRNKGNFPGRFSGRQFSNSRSEMNVSTLELGDSALYLCASSLAGTDYEQYFGPGTRLTVT.

This clone was recorded a few times. The rearrangement uses TRBV7-9 and TRBJ1-2; 10 bases are shared with TRBD1. From germline, CDR1 is SEHNR and CDR2 FQNEAQ (reference sequence). The V and J ends lost 8 bases and 8 bases, in that order; junction bases with no gene match: 5. The CDR3 length is 12 residues. The CDR3 coding sequence is TGTGCCAGCGGGGGACAGGGGCGGGGCTACACCTTC. Residues: CASGGQGRGYTF.

This clone was recorded once. This sample includes further DNA sequences coding for the same CDR3. The rearrangement uses TRBV5-1 and TRBJ2-7, with 8 bases matching TRBD2. The germline V gene encodes CDR1 SGHRS and CDR2 YFSETQ. The V and J ends lost 4 bases and 3 bases, in that order; junction bases with no gene match: 9. The CDR3 contains 15 residues. The CDR3 coding sequence is TGCGCCAGCAGCCCGACGGGAGGGAGGAACTACGAGCAGTACTTC. It encodes CASSPTGGRNYEQYF.

V is TRBV7-3 and J is TRBJ2-5; D not certain. The CDR3 has 11 amino acids. CDR1 and CDR2 from the germline V gene are SGHTA and FQGTGA. Trimming shortened V by 4 bases and J by 4 bases, and 4 bases separated the two germline ends. The CDR3 nucleotides are TGTGCCAGCAGCTACACAGAGACCCAGTACTTC. Its translation: CASSYTETQYF.

The chain employs TRBV19 and TRBJ2-1, with 7 bases identical to TRBD2. Germline CDR1 reads LNHDA; CDR2 reads SQIVND (reference sequence). V was pared by 8 bases and J by 3 bases, with 13 bases of the junction left unmatched. The CDR3 is 16 amino acids. CDR3 in DNA: TGTGCCAGTGGGGCCAACGAAGCGGGACGCTACAATGAGCAGTTCTTC. Protein product: CASGANEAGRYNEQFF.

The chain uses TRBV7-6 and TRBJ2-1, with 9 bases that match TRBD2. The germline CDR1 and CDR2 sequences are SGHVS and FNYEAQ. The CDR3 length is 15 residues. The V segment lost 2 bases and the J segment 10 bases; nucleotides outside the gene matches: 9. In DNA form, the CDR3 reads TGTGCCAGCAGCTTAATTGGCGGGAGGGCAGGAGAGCAGTTCTTC. This sequence encodes CASSLIGGRAGEQFF.

The V call is TRBV5-4, the J call TRBJ2-7; tentative D call: TRBD1 (5 bases). Trimming shortened V by 7 bases and J by 0 bases, and 11 bases separated the two germline ends. CDR3 length equals 13 residues. Germline loops: CDR1 SGHNT, CDR2 YYREEE (reference sequence). The DNA of the CDR3 is TGTGCCAGCGCCGACAGTTCCTCCTACGAGCAGTACTTC. It specifies CASADSSSYEQYF. The full variable domain, its missing parts supplied by reference TRBV5-4 and TRBJ2-7, is ETGVTQSPTHLIKTRGQQVTLRCSSQSGHNTVSWYQQALGQGPQFIFQYYREEENGRGNFPPRFSGLQFPNYSSELNVNALELDDSALYLCASADSSSYEQYFGPGTRLTVT.

The V call is TRBV15, the J call TRBJ2-1, with TRBD2 identical over 8 bases. The CDR3 runs 16 residues. Germline values: CDR1 LNHNV, CDR2 YYDKDF (reference sequence). After removal of 1 base from V and 0 bases from J, the junction contained 2 bases not matched to a gene. The CDR3 loop reads CATSRGGTSSYNEQFF. DNA for the CDR3: TGTGCCACCAGCAGAGGTGGGACTAGCTCCTACAATGAGCAGTTCTTC.